This T cell receptor (beta chain) was sequenced for a study of T cell responses to AZD1222 COVID-19 vaccine. Study-level findings and limits: The repertoires were collected only after the peak T cell response. Among the donors, most were white British and more were female, and clonal diversity was possibly underestimated.

CDR3 length: 13 amino acids. The V gene lost 3 bases and the J gene lost 4 bases, with 8 bases spanning the gap. Per germline, CDR1 SGHRS and CDR2 YFSETQ. Details on this clone: Its antigen is as yet unknown.

Libraries were prepared by immunoSEQ multiplex PCR; TCRdb keeps only in-frame clonotypes and omits some of them. Of approximately 180,000 clones listed, more than 90% were seen once; the top ten hold 2.5% to 3%. The clonotype originates from an adult in good health. This rearrangement joins TRBV5-1 to TRBJ1-5, with D tentatively TRBD1 (5 bases). This sample comprised peripheral blood, obtained on day 0 of AZD1222 vaccination. CDR3 amino acids: CASSSEGNQPQHF. The DNA for the CDR3 is TGCGCCAGCAGCTCGGAGGGGAATCAGCCCCAGCATTTT.